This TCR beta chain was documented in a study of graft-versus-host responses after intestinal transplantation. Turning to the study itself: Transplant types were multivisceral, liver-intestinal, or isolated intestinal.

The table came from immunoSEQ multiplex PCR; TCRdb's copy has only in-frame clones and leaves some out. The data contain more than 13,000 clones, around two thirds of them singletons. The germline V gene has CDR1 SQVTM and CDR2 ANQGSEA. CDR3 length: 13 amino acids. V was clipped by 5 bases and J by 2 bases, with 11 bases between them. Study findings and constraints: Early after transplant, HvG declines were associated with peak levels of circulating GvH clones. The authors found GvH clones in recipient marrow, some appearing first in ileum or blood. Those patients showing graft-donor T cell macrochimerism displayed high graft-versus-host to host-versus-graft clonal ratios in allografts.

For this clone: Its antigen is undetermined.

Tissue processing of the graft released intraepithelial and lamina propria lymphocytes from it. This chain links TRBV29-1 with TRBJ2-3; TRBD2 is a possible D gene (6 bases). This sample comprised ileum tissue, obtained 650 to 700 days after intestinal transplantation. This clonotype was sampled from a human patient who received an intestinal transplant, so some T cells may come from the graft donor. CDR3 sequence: CSVSAGFTDTQYF. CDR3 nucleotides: TGCAGCGTTTCCGCGGGGTTCACAGATACGCAGTATTTT.